This T cell receptor delta chain derives from a study of γδ T cells in repeated Plasmodium falciparum infection. Overall study: Age- and gender-matched Australian children served as comparison for malaria-exposed Malian children.

TCRdb reanalysed the multiplex PCR reads with CATT. In the table there are roughly 90,000 delta-chain clones, over 0.75% of which are singletons. This clone has only a few counts. Its antigen is unknown. A single base is all that separates this from a far larger clone, so a read error is likely. The same CDR3 also results from other DNA sequences found in this sample. General study points: Malian donors came from one small rural village, predominantly one ethnic group.

Bulk repertoires came from Vgamma9/Vdelta2+ or Vdelta2-negative gammadelta T cells flow-sorted from PBMC. This CDR3 contains 25 residues. Germline CDR1 and CDR2: TSWWSYY and QGS. The V gene is TRDV1, the J gene TRDJ1; TRDD3 aligns across 9 bases. Matching the DNA to germline supplied the J gene, which TCRdb does not give. This receptor was obtained from a pool of human donors (malaria-infected and uninfected, not separated). Material: gamma-delta T cells from blood. The chain's CDR3 is CALGELKSLLNPLYWGTLYTDKLIF. The CDR3 DNA reads TGCGCTCTTGGGGAACTAAAGTCCCTACTCAATCCCCTGTACTGGGGGACCCTTTACACCGATAAACTCATCTTT.